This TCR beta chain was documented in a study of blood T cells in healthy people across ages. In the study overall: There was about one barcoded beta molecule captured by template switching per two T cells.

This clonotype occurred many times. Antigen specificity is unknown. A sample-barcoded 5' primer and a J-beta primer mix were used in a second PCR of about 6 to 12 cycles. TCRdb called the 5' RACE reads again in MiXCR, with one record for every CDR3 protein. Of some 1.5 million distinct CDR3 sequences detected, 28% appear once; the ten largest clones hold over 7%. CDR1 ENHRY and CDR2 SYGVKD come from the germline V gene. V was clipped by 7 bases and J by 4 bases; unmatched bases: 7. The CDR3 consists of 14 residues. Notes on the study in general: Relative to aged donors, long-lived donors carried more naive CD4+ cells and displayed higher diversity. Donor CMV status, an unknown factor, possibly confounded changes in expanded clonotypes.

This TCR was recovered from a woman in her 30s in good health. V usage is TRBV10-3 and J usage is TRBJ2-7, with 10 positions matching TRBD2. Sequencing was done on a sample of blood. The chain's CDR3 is CAINQAGGPYEQYF. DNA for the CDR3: TGTGCCATCAATCAAGCGGGAGGGCCATACGAGCAGTACTTC.